A selection of T cell receptor beta chains follows, all from one sample in a study of OX40 agonist ivuxolimab in advanced cancers. Here immunoSEQ multiplex PCR was the method, and the copy in TCRdb shows in-frame clones only, minus some. The sample holds some 82,000 clones, around 90% seen once. The sample was CD4+ or CD8+ T cells sorted from blood, taken in a trial of the OX40 agonist ivuxolimab. The receptors were gathered from an adult with an advanced solid tumor such as melanoma, head and neck, liver or kidney cancer. Each CDR3 is given with its conserved first and last residue.

J gene	V gene	CDR3 protein
TRBJ2-1	TRBV25-1	CASSEYGSGRGAYNEQFF
TRBJ1-1	TRBV6-1	CASSEGRTNTEAFF
TRBJ1-2	TRBV12-5	CASGWDRGGYTF
TRBJ1-1	TRBV5-1	CASSSDPGTDTEAFF
TRBJ2-1	TRBV27	CASSLRRTSNEQFF
TRBJ2-1	TRBV7-3	CASSLLLAGYNEQFF
TRBJ2-2	TRBV7-9	CASSPTRGPTGELFF
TRBJ1-2	TRBV7-2	CASSSRQGANYGYTF
TRBJ2-7	TRBV13	CASSPSNRAYEQYF
TRBJ2-1	TRBV4-3	CASSQDGLGSSYNEQFF
TRBJ2-4	TRBV6-1	CASRGLGEAKNIQYF
TRBJ2-3	TRBV5-5	CASSLGYTDTQYF
TRBJ2-7	TRBV6-5	CASSSGQDGLYEQYF
TRBJ2-5	TRBV29-1	CSATGQGQETQYF
TRBJ2-5	TRBV20-1	CSVAQEETQYF
TRBJ2-3	TRBV5-8	CASSPSYSTDTQYF
TRBJ2-7	TRBV7-2	CASSLSGRVNEQYF
TRBJ2-5	TRBV5-4	CASSPELGLQETQYF
TRBJ2-7	TRBV7-2	CASSLAASGSRSYEQYF
TRBJ2-1	TRBV9	CASSGTGTSGREYYNEQFF
TRBJ1-1	TRBV10-3	CAISELGLGTEAFF
TRBJ1-3	TRBV10-3	CATRQGDSGNTIYF
TRBJ2-7	TRBV4-1	CASSQGSDRGYEQYF
TRBJ2-7	TRBV29-1	CSGGVSDEQYF
TRBJ1-3	TRBV6-1	CASSASRGGLVNTIYF
TRBJ2-5	TRBV5-6	CASTGRGFQETQYF
TRBJ1-2	TRBV6-4	CASSGETGYGYTF
TRBJ2-1	TRBV7-6	CASSARGSGFNEQFF
TRBJ2-5	TRBV5-1	CASSSGGGVGETQYF
TRBJ2-2	TRBV7-7	CASSFSRYTGELFF
TRBJ1-4	TRBV10-3	CAISDPPGEGEKLFF
TRBJ2-3	TRBV30	CAWSGDRGADTQYF
TRBJ2-2	TRBV5-1	CASSLVTKDGELFF